The present entry profiles one T cell receptor (beta chain) with its context. The protocol was immunoSEQ multiplex PCR, while the TCRdb copy is restricted to in-frame clones and leaves out a portion. Among roughly 130,000 clones listed, about 91% were seen once. The sample originates from a study of control samples from healthy donors and cancer patients. With 6 bases removed from V and 0 bases from J, the gap between germline ends came to 12 bases. Germline CDR1 LNHDA, CDR2 SQIVND (reference sequence). The length of the CDR3 is 15 residues. This clonotype was obtained from a man aged 18 to 30 in good health. V and J are TRBV19 and TRBJ1-5, with D unresolved. Source material: blood. CDR3 loop: CASRDVSYSNQPQHF. The CDR3 bases are TGTGCCAGTAGAGACGTATCTTATAGCAATCAGCCCCAGCATTTT.